What follows is one T cell receptor beta chain and its context. This sample is drawn from a study of cytomegalovirus exposure and HLA in healthy donors. Trimming cost V 6 bases and J 2 bases, with 16 bases left between them. Germline CDR1 SQVTM, CDR2 ANQGSEA. CDR3 length equals 14 residues. Some clones are missing from TCRdb's copy, which holds only in-frame ones; the method was immunoSEQ multiplex PCR. The sample shows roughly 140,000 clones, around nine tenths of them seen only once. The chain combines TRBV29-1 with TRBJ2-5; TRBD1 is a possible D gene (5 bases). The receptor comes from a woman between 18 and 29 years old in good health and CMV-seropositive. Sequenced material: PBMCs. The CDR3 DNA reads TGCAGCGTCGGTGACAGACCAATTCAAGAGACCCAGTACTTC. Its protein product is CSVGDRPIQETQYF.